Below are 26 T cell receptor beta chains sequenced from a single sample in a study of CD4 T cell repertoires in COVID-19. The data were produced by immunoSEQ multiplex PCR, yet TCRdb's version contains in-frame clones alone and is incomplete. This table holds some 71,000 clones, 83% found once. The starting material was CD4+ T cells from peripheral blood, obtained after recovery from COVID-19. These receptors came from a human donor who had COVID-19.

V usage is TRBV4-1 and J usage is TRBJ1-1; D is possibly TRBD1 (6 bases). V lost 4 bases to trimming and J lost 4 bases, with 13 bases between them. The length of the CDR3 is 14 residues. CDR1 and CDR2 from the germline V gene are MGHRA and YSYEKL. CDR3 amino acids: CASSPREGGTEAFF. CDR3 nucleotides: TGCGCCAGCAGCCCCCGGGAAGGGGGCACTGAAGCTTTCTTT.

This chain joins TRBV3-1 (or the pseudogene TRBV3-2) and TRBJ2-2; D gene uncertain. CDR1 is LGHDT and CDR2 is YNNKEL in the germline V gene (reference sequence). V lost 4 bases and J lost 8, with 11 bases in between. The CDR3 runs 13 residues. The CDR3: CASSLFNRGELFF. CDR3 nucleotide sequence: TGTGCCAGCAGCCTTTTCAATCGGGGGGAGCTGTTTTTT.

V is TRBV6-1 and J is TRBJ2-7; D call uncertain. Germline CDR1 MNHNS, CDR2 SASEGT. Trimming left V 6 bases short and J 3 bases short, with 9 bases between. The CDR3 totals 12 residues. Written as DNA, the CDR3 is TGTGCCAGCAGCGATTCATTCTACGAGCAGTACTTC. This translates into CASSDSFYEQYF.

The chain couples TRBV11-3 to TRBJ1-5, with no clear D. Germline V gene sequence: CDR1 SGHNT, CDR2 YENEEA. The CDR3 sequence is 16 residues long. V shed 3 bases and J shed 7 bases, with 19 bases lying between them. The CDR3 nucleotides are TGTGCCAGCAGCTTCGGTGGACGGGGTCGAATACAGCCCCAGCATTTT. Translation gives CASSFGGRGRIQPQHF.

The J gene is TRBJ2-7, the V gene TRBV30, with D possibly matching TRBD1 (6 bases). The V end lost 1 base, the J end lost 0 bases, and 16 bases lay between the germline ends. CDR3 length: 16 amino acids. The germline CDR1 and CDR2 sequences are GTSNPN and SVGIG (reference sequence). CDR3 region: CAWSGKQGSTSYEQYF. The CDR3 DNA follows: TGTGCCTGGAGTGGAAAACAGGGATCGACCTCCTACGAGCAGTACTTC.

V usage is TRBV25-1 and J usage is TRBJ2-3; D possibly corresponds to TRBD1 (6 bases). In germline, CDR1 is MGHDK, CDR2 SYGVNS. The CDR3 consists of 13 residues. V was cut by 6 bases and J by 2 bases, with 9 bases left in between. The CDR3 coding sequence is TGTGCCAGCAGGGACAGATCCACAGATACGCAGTATTTT. Translated, it gives CASRDRSTDTQYF. Looking up the rest from reference TRBV25-1 and TRBJ2-3 gives the full variable domain: EADIYQTPRYLVIGTGKKITLECSQTMGHDKMYWYQQDPGMELHLIHYSYGVNSTEKGDLSSESTVSRIRTEHFPLTLESARPSHTSQYLCASRDRSTDTQYFGPGTRLTVL.

V is TRBV3-1 (or the pseudogene TRBV3-2) and J is TRBJ1-2; 8 positions agree with TRBD1. After removal of 8 bases from V and 4 bases from J, the junction contained 9 bases not matched to a gene. CDR1 is LGHDT and CDR2 is YNNKEL in the germline V gene (reference sequence). CDR3 length: 14 residues. The CDR3 coding sequence is TGTGCCAGCGGCGGACAGGGAGAGGGCTATGGCTACACCTTC. Encoded protein: CASGGQGEGYGYTF.

In DNA, the CDR3 is TGTGCCAGCAGCTTCGGCTCGACCTACGAGCAGTACTTC. This translates into CASSFGSTYEQYF. The chain couples TRBV5-8 to TRBJ2-7, with no clear D. The CDR3 extends over 13 amino acids. V dropped 2 bases and J dropped 2 bases, with 8 bases sitting between them. The germline V gene encodes CDR1 SGHTS and CDR2 YDEGEE.

The V and J genes are TRBV6-1 and TRBJ2-2; 8 bases align to TRBD1. Unmatched junction bases numbered 11, after V lost 4 bases and J lost 7 bases. This CDR3 is built from 16 residues. CDR1 is MNHNS, CDR2 SASEGT, per germline. The CDR3 DNA reads as TGTGCCAGCAGTGCTCCTGACAGGGGCAGGGGCGGGGAGCTGTTTTTT. Residues: CASSAPDRGRGGELFF.

The V gene is TRBV5-8, the J gene TRBJ2-3, with 7 bases aligning to TRBD1. This CDR3 has 17 residues. Germline V gives CDR1 SGHTS, CDR2 YDEGEE. V shed 0 bases, J shed 2 bases, and the junction held 9 bases outside the gene matches. CDR3 in amino acids: CASSLGEQGILTDTQYF. In DNA, the CDR3 is TGTGCCAGCAGCTTGGGCGAACAGGGGATCCTCACAGATACGCAGTATTTT.

The J gene is TRBJ2-2, the V gene TRBV19; 7 bases line up with TRBD1. CDR1 and CDR2 (germline): LNHDA, SQIVND (reference sequence). The V segment lost 6 bases and the J segment 2 bases; nucleotides outside the gene matches: 6. The CDR3 is made up of 15 amino acids. CDR3 bases: TGTGCCAGTAGGACGGGACAGTCAAACACCGGGGAGCTGTTTTTT. This codes for CASRTGQSNTGELFF. Variable domain in full (rest from reference TRBV19 and TRBJ2-2): DGGITQSPKYLFRKEGQNVTLSCEQNLNHDAMYWYRQDPGQGLRLIYYSQIVNDFQKGDIAEGYSVSREKKESFPLTVTSAQKNPTAFYLCASRTGQSNTGELFFGEGSRLTVL.

V and J are TRBV6-5 and TRBJ2-1; 8 bases map to TRBD1. This CDR3 spans 14 amino acids. The ends lost 6 bases at V and 2 bases at J; junction bases unmatched: 3. Germline V gene data show CDR1 as MNHEY and CDR2 as SVGAGI. CDR3 loop: CASSIQGAYNEQFF. CDR3 nucleotides: TGTGCCAGCAGCATACAGGGGGCCTACAATGAGCAGTTCTTC.

This clone was picked up one time. The chain recombines TRBV28 with TRBJ2-7; a possible D gene is TRBD1 (6 bases). The CDR3 runs 15 residues. Germline values: CDR1 MDHEN, CDR2 SYDVKM. The V end lost 2 bases, the J end lost 3 bases, and 14 bases lay between the germline ends. This CDR3 is CASSLAFRGRYEQYF. Here the CDR3 DNA reads TGTGCCAGCAGTTTAGCGTTCAGGGGTCGCTACGAGCAGTACTTC.

The V gene is TRBV28, the J gene TRBJ2-5; TRBD2 might be the D (5 bases). The V end was cut by 6 bases, the J end by 5 bases, with 13 bases between. The CDR3 consists of 13 residues. Per germline, CDR1 MDHEN and CDR2 SYDVKM. CDR3 region: CASSSLAGETQYF. The CDR3 coding sequence is TGTGCCAGCAGCAGTCTAGCTGGCGAGACCCAGTACTTC.

V gene TRBV5-6 combines with J gene TRBJ2-7, with D possibly being TRBD2 (5 bases). The germline V and J ends were trimmed by 4 bases and 2 bases, with 16 bases remaining between them. CDR1 is SGHDT and CDR2 is YYEEEE in the germline V gene. There are 15 residues in the CDR3. CDR3: CASSTYGLATYEQYF. For the CDR3, the DNA is TGTGCCAGCAGCACCTACGGACTGGCCACCTACGAGCAGTACTTC.

The chain recombines TRBV5-1 with TRBJ1-1, with D possibly matching TRBD1 (6 bases). CDR1 SGHRS and CDR2 YFSETQ come from the germline V gene. Trimming stripped 2 bases from V and 1 base from J, with 12 bases between. CDR3 size: 15 residues. The CDR3 DNA reads TGCGCCAGCAGCTTCCTACAGGGCCCGAACACTGAAGCTTTCTTT. It encodes CASSFLQGPNTEAFF.

This clone was found once. This chain links TRBV28 with TRBJ2-2; 10 bases are shared with TRBD2. The germline V gene encodes CDR1 MDHEN and CDR2 SYDVKM. V lost 6 bases to trimming and J lost 6 bases; unmatched junction nucleotides: 10. This CDR3 is built from 16 residues. CDR3: CASSQSSGRSAGELFF. CDR3 nucleotide sequence: TGTGCCAGCAGCCAAAGTAGCGGGAGGTCGGCCGGGGAGCTGTTTTTT. The full variable domain, rest sourced from reference TRBV28 and TRBJ2-2, is DVKVTQSSRYLVKRTGEKVFLECVQDMDHENMFWYRQDPGLGLRLIYFSYDVKMKEKGDIPEGYSVSREKKERFSLILESASTNQTSMYLCASSQSSGRSAGELFFGEGSRLTVL.

The CDR3 DNA reads as TGTGCCAGCAGCAAAGTTCGGCAGGAGCAGTACTTC. Translation gives CASSKVRQEQYF. V gene TRBV21-1 combines with J gene TRBJ2-7. TRBV21-1 is shown as a pseudogene. This CDR3 has 12 amino acids.

V and J are TRBV5-4 and TRBJ1-1, with a weak D call TRBD1 (6 bases). V was pared by 0 bases and J by 0 bases, with 12 bases between. This CDR3 comprises 16 residues. Germline-derived CDR1 and CDR2 are SGHNT and YYREEE (reference sequence). CDR3 nucleotide sequence: TGTGCCAGCAGCTTGGGGCAGGGGATACTGAACACTGAAGCTTTCTTT. It is translated as CASSLGQGILNTEAFF. Supplemented by reference TRBV5-4 and TRBJ1-1, the full variable domain reads ETGVTQSPTHLIKTRGQQVTLRCSSQSGHNTVSWYQQALGQGPQFIFQYYREEENGRGNFPPRFSGLQFPNYSSELNVNALELDDSALYLCASSLGQGILNTEAFFGQGTRLTVV.

This clone was found once. This rearrangement joins TRBV4-1 to TRBJ1-2, with D tentatively TRBD1 (5 bases). V lost 3 bases to trimming and J lost 5 bases, with 16 bases between them. Germline V CDR1 and CDR2: MGHRA, YSYEKL. The CDR3 is made up of 15 amino acids. In DNA form, the CDR3 reads TGCGCCAGCAGCCAGGACACAACGGTCCCGTATGGCTACACCTTC. This gives the protein CASSQDTTVPYGYTF.

The chain employs TRBV5-6 and TRBJ1-3, with TRBD1 matching over 12 bases. The CDR3 is 16 amino acids. Germline-derived CDR1 and CDR2 are SGHDT and YYEEEE. V gave up 4 bases and J gave up 4 bases; unmatched junction bases: 6. The CDR3 spells CASSPGTGGPGNTIYF. The CDR3 DNA follows: TGTGCCAGCAGCCCGGGGACAGGGGGCCCGGGAAACACCATATATTTT. Together with reference TRBV5-6 and TRBJ1-3, the CDR3 gives the full variable domain: DAGVTQSPTHLIKTRGQQVTLRCSPKSGHDTVSWYQQALGQGPQFIFQYYEEEERQRGNFPDRFSGHQFPNYSSELNVNALLLGDSALYLCASSPGTGGPGNTIYFGEGSWLTVV.

This clone came up a few times. The V and J genes are TRBV30 and TRBJ2-2; D uncertain. Trimming removed 0 bases at V and 13 bases at J, with 15 bases between. From germline, CDR1 is GTSNPN and CDR2 SVGIG (reference sequence). The CDR3 runs 13 residues. The CDR3 spells CAWSVYYAPGLFF. CDR3 bases: TGTGCCTGGAGTGTATATTATGCACCGGGGCTGTTTTTT. Filled out from reference TRBV30 and TRBJ2-2, the complete variable domain reads SQTIHQWPATLVQPVGSPLSLECTVEGTSNPNLYWYRQAAGRGLQLLFYSVGIGQISSEVPQNLSASRPQDRQFILSSKKLLLSDSGFYLCAWSVYYAPGLFFGEGSRLTVL.

The chain recombines TRBV28 with TRBJ2-5; 8 bases match TRBD1. The germline V gene encodes CDR1 MDHEN and CDR2 SYDVKM. CDR3 size: 17 residues. Germline trimming cut 5 bases from V and 1 base from J; bases unmatched to any gene: 12. CDR3 DNA sequence: TGTGCCAGCAGTCTTTGGGCCGGGACAGGTACCCAAGAGACCCAGTACTTC. Its translation: CASSLWAGTGTQETQYF.

The V call is TRBV11-2, the J call TRBJ2-5; weak D call: TRBD2 (5 bases). This CDR3 has 13 residues. The germline gives CDR1 SGHAT, CDR2 FQNNGV. Trimming removed 8 bases at V and 7 bases at J, with 17 bases between. The CDR3 sequence: CASLSGSGGTQYF. For the CDR3, the DNA is TGTGCCAGCTTATCGGGATCTGGTGGGACCCAGTACTTC.

J is TRBJ2-5 and V is TRBV11-3; D might be TRBD1 (5 bases). Trimming stripped 5 bases from V and 2 bases from J, with 6 bases between. The CDR3 extends over 12 amino acids. CDR1 is SGHNT and CDR2 is YENEEA in the germline V gene. CDR3 DNA sequence: TGTGCCAGCAGCGACAGACAAGAGACCCAGTACTTC. Translation: CASSDRQETQYF.

The V and J genes are TRBV6-5 and TRBJ2-7; the D gene is possibly TRBD1 (6 bases). The CDR3 sequence is 13 residues long. Germline assignment: CDR1 MNHEY and CDR2 SVGAGI. V lost 8 bases to trimming and J lost 2 bases, with 13 bases between them. The CDR3 DNA follows: TGTGCCAGCGGCAGACAGGTCACCTACGAGCAGTACTTC. Its protein product is CASGRQVTYEQYF.